The TCR beta chain described here comes from a study of shared clonotypes between healthy human individuals (dated by TCRdb to between 2020 and 2021). The study in broad terms: A couple of women and a few men aged 18 to 49 years were included in the cohort. For each donor, three plates each were used for CD4 naive and CD4 memory, two plates were used for CD8 naive, and one plate was used for CD8 memory. The study deeply sequenced blood TCR repertoires of roughly five healthy adults to estimate repertoire size and the extent of clonotype sharing between individuals. To increase sequencing depth and limit assay-specific biases, TCR repertoire library preparation and sequencing were carried out by different laboratories using diverse techniques. Between about 0.8 and 9 billion PBMCs per donor were obtained by leukapheresis. Study-wide findings and limitations: When a few donors were compared, the shared fraction of clonotypes was 5% to 6.5% for naive CD4, roughly 3.4% for naive CD8, 2% to 2.5% for memory CD4, and approximately 0.4% for memory CD8. Sampling was limited to blood, and TCR repertoires in tissue likely differ from TCR repertoires in blood. Based on pairwise subsampling, the degree of clonotype sharing among donors was expected to be affected by sequencing depth. The genetic and exposure-history diversity represented was limited by the small number of donors. Clonotypes shared by all four sorted-subset donors showed higher generation probabilities than non-shared clonotypes. Estimated clonotype richness was generally larger for naive than for memory subsets. Even with the large sequencing depth, rarefaction of the sorted-subset datasets indicated that sequencing was incomplete.

CDR3 length: 15 amino acids, cysteine to phenylalanine. Just the 45-base CDR3 DNA is kept, in frame starting at base 1. Trimmed from V: 0 bases; trimmed from J: 8 bases; junction bases lacking a gene match: 6. Reading the germline V gene gives CDR1 SGDLS and CDR2 YYNGEE. Using the deep immunoSEQ assay, TCR CDR3 regions were amplified from genomic DNA by multiplex PCR. Extracted genomic DNA from each cell subset was spread evenly across all wells of several immunoSEQ 96-well plates, with each plate serving as a replicate. For sorted subsets, each replicate PCR was loaded with roughly 190 ng genomic DNA, equivalent to some 31,000 T cell genomes. The purified libraries were quantified using a Qubit 3.0 fluorometer, sized with a Bioanalyzer 2100, and then quantified again using the KAPA Library Quantification kit. Each immunoSEQ 96-well plate was sequenced on its own single-read 150-cycle Illumina NextSeq 550 flow cell. The original pipeline was this. Because only junctional sequences without quality scores were contained in the immunoSEQ output, filtering matching that applied to full-length reads could not be performed. To assign V/J genes and CDR3, sequences were annotated against IMGT germline references using PyIR, a Python wrapper for IgBLAST v1.9. Any read was removed if the V/J assignment was weak (E-value above 1e-6), the CDR3 was missing, or the read contained stop codons, out-of-frame junctions, or ambiguous translated residues. V3J clonotypes were defined by identical inferred V gene, J gene, and CDR3 amino acid sequence. Percentage overlap between repertoires was calculated by dividing the number of shared unique clonotypes by the size of the smaller repertoire. Three approaches were used to assess repertoire richness: RTK rarefaction, the Chao1 estimator, and Recon v2.1 estimates of unobserved clonotypes. OLGA was used to compute generation probabilities for all TCRbeta clonotypes that the gDNA method yielded from a handful of donors. The table was pulled from immuneACCESS by TCRdb, which kept in-frame rearrangements only. Such tables lose some clones; where checked, under half of the loss comes from unresolved V genes, and the rest has no known cause. From that table come the V and J calls and clone size; the DNA was used to work out D and trimming. The table for this sample lists a few hundred thousand clones; around 97% of them were counted only once. The leading ten clones occupy around 0.058% of the sample.

Worth noting for this clone: The antigen this receptor binds is unknown. Within one base of it there is no much larger clone, and no base qualities were kept.

Donors were healthy HIV-negative adults with no recently reported acute infections or vaccinations. Every donor was a Caucasian adult residing in Nashville, Tennessee, USA. CD4+ T cells were enriched through magnetic negative selection, after which naive cells were positively selected on CD45RA and the remaining negative fraction served as the memory subset. After blood collection by leukapheresis, PBMCs were isolated using Ficoll-Histopaque density gradient centrifugation and then cryopreserved in the vapor phase of liquid nitrogen. Analytical flow cytometry was used to check the purity and quantity of every magnetically sorted T cell population. Genomic DNA was isolated from each sorted fraction and quantified by UV absorbance on a Nanodrop 2000c.

The receptor was isolated from a woman in her twenties or thirties in good health. The chain joins TRBV9 to TRBJ1-4; 8 central bases correspond to TRBD1. Sequencing used naive CD4+ T cells sorted from blood. The sample's cell subset or site, from its label and the paper: CD45RA+ positively selected. The CDR3: CASSVGGQGREKLFF. The sequence in DNA is TGTGCCAGCAGCGTAGGTGGACAGGGACGCGAAAAACTGTTTTTT.